One and the same sample provided the 25 T cell receptor beta chains below, sequenced in a study of cytomegalovirus exposure and HLA in healthy donors. Clones were read by immunoSEQ multiplex PCR, and TCRdb kept only the in-frame ones, dropping some. The sample carries about 54,000 clones, about nine tenths recorded once. The sequenced sample was PBMCs. Source of these receptors: a woman younger than 35 in good health and CMV-seropositive.

The chain combines TRBV28 with TRBJ2-7, with 11 positions matching TRBD1. The CDR3 covers 15 residues. Germline CDR1 is MDHEN and CDR2 is SYDVKM. J gave up 2 bases and V 6 bases, and 6 bases lay outside the gene matches. Written as DNA, the CDR3 is TGTGCCAGCAGCCGGACAGGGGGCAAAGCCTACGAGCAGTACTTC. Its protein product is CASSRTGGKAYEQYF. The whole variable domain, remainder taken from reference TRBV28 and TRBJ2-7, is DVKVTQSSRYLVKRTGEKVFLECVQDMDHENMFWYRQDPGLGLRLIYFSYDVKMKEKGDIPEGYSVSREKKERFSLILESASTNQTSMYLCASSRTGGKAYEQYFGPGTRLTVT.

A few counts support this clone. The chain joins TRBV6-1 to TRBJ2-7; 9 positions agree with TRBD2. Losses at the gene ends were 5 bases for V and 0 bases for J; bases not matched to a gene: 5. The CDR3 is 15 residues long. CDR1 is MNHNS, CDR2 SASEGT, per germline. Written as DNA, the CDR3 is TGTGCCAGCAGTATGAGCGGGGGGAGCTCCTACGAGCAGTACTTC. Protein product: CASSMSGGSSYEQYF.

The chain couples TRBV10-3 to TRBJ2-1; a weak D match, TRBD1 (6 bases). V lost 5 bases to trimming and J lost 5 bases, with 10 bases between them. The germline gives CDR1 ENHRY, CDR2 SYGVKD. This CDR3 is 13 amino acids long. CDR3 nucleotide sequence: TGTGCCATCAGTTTCGACAGGAACAATGAGCAGTTCTTC. It translates to CAISFDRNNEQFF.

The V call is TRBV29-1, the J call TRBJ1-2; 7 bases line up with TRBD1. This CDR3 is 14 amino acids long. V dropped 6 bases and J dropped 5; count of bases not matched to a gene: 12. Germline V CDR1 and CDR2: SQVTM, ANQGSEA. Here the CDR3 reads CSVDDREGDYGYTF. CDR3 in DNA: TGCAGCGTCGATGACAGGGAAGGGGATTATGGCTACACCTTC.

This chain joins TRBV2 and TRBJ1-4, with D perhaps matching TRBD1 (6 bases). From germline, CDR1 is SNHLY and CDR2 FYNNEI. The V end lost 5 bases, the J end lost 2 bases, and 12 bases lay between the germline ends. The length of the CDR3 is 15 residues. CDR3 coding DNA: TGTGCCAGCAGTTCCCGGGGGGCTACTAATGAAAAACTGTTTTTT. Its translation: CASSSRGATNEKLFF.

The CDR3 sequence: CASSFAGARGYTF. The CDR3 DNA is TGTGCCAGCAGCTTCGCGGGGGCGCGTGGCTACACCTTC. This chain links TRBV11-2 with TRBJ1-2; maybe TRBD1 (6 bases). CDR3 length: 13 amino acids. CDR1 SGHAT and CDR2 FQNNGV come from the germline V gene. Trimming left V 3 bases short and J 7 bases short, with 12 bases between.

The CDR3 reads CASSTSGTGTDTQYF. The CDR3 DNA sequence: TGCGCCAGCAGCACATCCGGGACTGGCACAGATACGCAGTATTTT. The V gene is TRBV5-1, the J gene TRBJ2-3, with D possibly TRBD2 on 6 matching bases. CDR3 length equals 15 residues. V was trimmed by 4 bases and J by 1 base, leaving 13 bases between them. Germline V gene lookup returns CDR1 SGHRS and CDR2 YFSETQ.

The rearrangement links TRBV2 to TRBJ1-2, with D unresolved. V lost 5 bases and J 5 bases, leaving 9 bases between the germline ends. The CDR3 runs 12 residues. The germline CDR1 and CDR2 sequences are SNHLY and FYNNEI. Here the CDR3 reads CASSRQSYGYTF. CDR3 in DNA: TGTGCCAGCAGTCGCCAGTCATATGGCTACACCTTC.

The V and J genes are TRBV10-3 and TRBJ2-7; 9 bases align to TRBD1. The germline V gene encodes CDR1 ENHRY and CDR2 SYGVKD. V shed 4 bases and J 5 bases; nucleotides not matched to a gene: 6. The CDR3 runs 14 residues. The CDR3 region has the DNA TGTGCCATCAGTGGTCGGACAGGGGCGGACGAGCAGTACTTC. Its protein product is CAISGRTGADEQYF.

This chain uses TRBV19 with TRBJ2-5; D is perhaps TRBD1 (5 bases). Trimming shortened V by 1 base and J by 5 bases, and 11 bases separated the two germline ends. The length of the CDR3 is 14 residues. Germline CDR1 LNHDA, CDR2 SQIVND (reference sequence). DNA for the CDR3: TGTGCCAGTAGTATAGGCCAGGGCTGGGAGACCCAGTACTTC. This encodes CASSIGQGWETQYF.

The gene calls are TRBV5-6 and TRBJ2-4; D call uncertain. V gave up 0 bases and J gave up 2 bases, with 9 bases separating them. This CDR3 has 15 residues. The germline V gene has CDR1 SGHDT and CDR2 YYEEEE. CDR3 in amino acids: CASSLVEVTKNIQYF. CDR3 in DNA: TGTGCCAGCAGCTTGGTAGAAGTTACCAAAAACATTCAGTACTTC.

The V and J genes are TRBV7-8 and TRBJ1-2, with D unclear. Germline V gene data show CDR1 as SGHVS and CDR2 as FQNEAQ. V lost 0 bases, J lost 0 bases, and 5 bases lay in between. The CDR3 runs 14 residues. The CDR3 here is CASSLAVANYGYTF. The CDR3 DNA follows: TGTGCCAGCAGCTTAGCAGTAGCTAACTATGGCTACACCTTC.

This chain links TRBV9 with TRBJ2-7; possible D gene TRBD2, 5 bases. The germline CDR1 and CDR2 sequences are SGDLS and YYNGEE. The CDR3 extends over 16 amino acids. V gave up 3 bases and J gave up 2 bases, with 18 bases separating them. CDR3: CASSARGLPNPYEQYF. CDR3 in DNA: TGTGCCAGCAGCGCCCGGGGATTACCTAACCCCTACGAGCAGTACTTC. The whole variable domain, remainder taken from reference TRBV9 and TRBJ2-7, is DSGVTQTPKHLITATGQRVTLRCSPRSGDLSVYWYQQSLDQGLQFLIQYYNGEERAKGNILERFSAQQFPDLHSELNLSSLELGDSALYFCASSARGLPNPYEQYFGPGTRLTVT.

The chain combines TRBV6-5 with TRBJ1-2; no definite D call. Germline V gene data show CDR1 as MNHEY and CDR2 as SVGAGI. The CDR3 runs to 13 residues. The V and J ends lost 2 bases and 10 bases respectively, with 14 bases between them. The CDR3 nucleotides read TGTGCCAGCAGTTACACTCCGGGGAAAGACTACACCTTC. Protein product: CASSYTPGKDYTF.

This clone was seen only once. The genes are TRBV28 and TRBJ2-1, with 9 bases aligning to TRBD2. Germline V gene data show CDR1 as MDHEN and CDR2 as SYDVKM. The CDR3 is 11 residues long. The V gene end was trimmed by 5 bases and the J gene end by 16 bases; junction bases not matched to a gene: 6. CDR3 in DNA: TGTGCCAGCAGTCGAGCGGGGGGAACTTTCTTC. It specifies CASSRAGGTFF. Supplemented by reference TRBV28 and TRBJ2-1, the full variable domain reads DVKVTQSSRYLVKRTGEKVFLECVQDMDHENMFWYRQDPGLGLRLIYFSYDVKMKEKGDIPEGYSVSREKKERFSLILESASTNQTSMYLCASSRAGGTFFGPGTRLTVL.

CDR3 nucleotide sequence: TGTGCCAGCAGCCGAGGTGGATCCACCAATGAGCAGTTCTTC. It yields the protein CASSRGGSTNEQFF. This rearrangement joins TRBV5-4 to TRBJ2-1; D is ambiguous. The ends were cut back, 4 bases at V and 6 bases at J, with 14 bases in the middle. The CDR3 contains 14 residues. Germline V gene data show CDR1 as SGHNT and CDR2 as YYREEE (reference sequence).

The chain uses TRBV28 and TRBJ1-2; 7 positions match TRBD1. J was trimmed by 6 bases and V by 3 bases; bases with no gene match: 7. CDR3 length: 14 amino acids. The germline CDR1 and CDR2 sequences are MDHEN and SYDVKM. In nucleotides, the CDR3 is TGTGCCAGCAGTTTCCCGACAGGGAGGAATGGCTACACCTTC. Amino acids: CASSFPTGRNGYTF.

The chain employs TRBV7-2 and TRBJ2-1; 13 bases agree with TRBD2. The junction had 7 bases not matched to a gene; V was cut back by 5 bases and J by 6 bases. Germline V lookup: CDR1 SGHTA, CDR2 FQGNSA. The CDR3 consists of 16 residues. For the CDR3, the DNA is TGTGCCAGCAGCGCCACTAGCGGGGGGGCTTTCAATGAGCAGTTCTTC. The encoded protein is CASSATSGGAFNEQFF.

The chain has TRBV5-1 and TRBJ1-2, with 9 bases lining up with TRBD1. V lost 5 bases, J lost 1 base, and 3 bases stayed unmatched. The CDR3 consists of 14 residues. In germline, CDR1 is SGHRS, CDR2 YFSETQ. Written as DNA, the CDR3 is TGCGCCAGCAGTAGGACAGGGGATAACTATGGCTACACCTTC. Its protein is CASSRTGDNYGYTF.

This clone was detected a few times. This chain uses TRBV7-3 with TRBJ2-2; weak D call: TRBD2 (6 bases). The CDR3 consists of 14 residues. V lost 5 bases and J 6 bases, leaving 13 bases between the germline ends. Looked up from germline, CDR1 is SGHTA and CDR2 is FQGTGA. DNA for the CDR3: TGTGCCAGCAGCGCCGGCGGGGAACCCGGGGAGCTGTTTTTT. It specifies CASSAGGEPGELFF.

CDR3 sequence (DNA): TGTGCCAGCTCACCACTGACAGGGAGATTCATGAACACTGAAGCTTTCTTT. This sequence encodes CASSPLTGRFMNTEAFF. J is TRBJ1-1 and V is TRBV18; TRBD1 matches at 7 bases. J was trimmed by 0 bases and V by 1 base; bases with no gene match: 8. Per the germline V gene, CDR1 is KGHSH and CDR2 is LQKENI. The CDR3 contains 17 residues.

The chain employs TRBV10-3 and TRBJ1-5; TRBD1 might be the D (6 bases). CDR3 length: 16 amino acids. CDR1 and CDR2 (germline): ENHRY, SYGVKD. Trimming pared 0 bases from V and 4 bases from J, leaving 13 bases between. CDR3 sequence: CAISESFAGVNQPQHF. CDR3 coding DNA: TGTGCCATCAGTGAGTCTTTTGCAGGGGTTAATCAGCCCCAGCATTTT.

CDR3 coding DNA: TGTGCCTGGAGTCCGGGACACAGAACCGGGGAGCTGTTTTTT. Its protein is CAWSPGHRTGELFF. The gene calls are TRBV30 and TRBJ2-2; TRBD1 might be the D (6 bases). Germline loops: CDR1 GTSNPN, CDR2 SVGIG (reference sequence). Trimming pared 2 bases from V and 5 bases from J, leaving 12 bases between. The CDR3 runs to 14 residues.

This chain joins TRBV5-1 and TRBJ2-2; 8 bases line up with TRBD2. V lost 7 bases to trimming and J lost 4 bases; unmatched junction nucleotides: 15. Germline V gives CDR1 SGHRS, CDR2 YFSETQ. This CDR3 is 17 amino acids long. The chain's CDR3 is CASANEAGGLGTGELFF. DNA for the CDR3: TGCGCCAGCGCCAACGAGGCGGGGGGTCTAGGCACCGGGGAGCTGTTTTTT. Combining the CDR3 with reference TRBV5-1 and TRBJ2-2 gives the whole variable domain KAGVTQTPRYLIKTRGQQVTLSCSPISGHRSVSWYQQTPGQGLQFLFEYFSETQRNKGNFPGRFSGRQFSNSRSEMNVSTLELGDSALYLCASANEAGGLGTGELFFGEGSRLTVL.

The chain employs TRBV19 and TRBJ2-3, with 9 positions matching TRBD2. The CDR3 contains 13 residues. V dropped 4 bases and J dropped 4; count of bases not matched to a gene: 0. Germline-derived CDR1 and CDR2 are LNHDA and SQIVND (reference sequence). The DNA of the CDR3 is TGTGCCAGTAGTAGCGGGGGGGCAGATACGCAGTATTTT. This gives the protein CASSSGGADTQYF.